These 23 T cell receptor beta chains originate from one sample sequenced in a study of T cells in Graves' hyperthyroidism and ophthalmopathy. Amplified TCR beta CDR3 regions derived from RNA transcripts. An initial round of RT-PCR targeting the TCR CDR3 relied on the HTBI primer set. Via MiXCR, TCRdb re-called the multiplex PCR reads, giving one row per CDR3 protein. The sample shows some 600,000 distinct CDR3 sequences, over 11% of them seen only once. The material sequenced was blood. The source is a woman aged 25-40 years with Graves' hyperthyroidism that later progressed to Graves' ophthalmopathy.

This clonotype was seen at least ten times. This chain links TRBV6-1 with TRBJ2-7, with D perhaps TRBD2 (5 bases). Germline V CDR1 and CDR2: MNHNS, SASEGT. Trimming removed 3 bases at V and 6 bases at J, with 12 bases between. This CDR3 spans 13 amino acids. The DNA of the CDR3 is TGTGCCAGCAGTGACCTGGCGGGCTCCGAGCAGTACTTC. This encodes CASSDLAGSEQYF.

This clonotype was recorded many times. The genes are TRBV7-2 and TRBJ2-5; 8 bases fit TRBD2. CDR3 size: 15 residues. CDR1 is SGHTA and CDR2 is FQGNSA in the germline V gene. V shed 5 bases, J shed 3 bases, and the junction held 8 bases outside the gene matches. In nucleotides, the CDR3 is TGTGCCAGCAGCCAATCCGGGACTAGTGAAGAGACCCAGTACTTC. It codes for CASSQSGTSEETQYF. Full variable domain (remainder filled in from reference TRBV7-2 and TRBJ2-5): GAGVSQSPSNKVTEKGKDVELRCDPISGHTALYWYRQSLGQGLEFLIYFQGNSAPDKSGLPSDRFSAERTGGSVSTLTIQRTQQEDSAVYLCASSQSGTSEETQYFGPGTRLLVL.

The rearrangement joins TRBV30 to TRBJ2-6; TRBD2 might be the D (5 bases). Trimming shortened V by 3 bases and J by 0 bases, and 12 bases separated the two germline ends. Germline V CDR1 and CDR2: GTSNPN, SVGIG (reference sequence). CDR3 length equals 16 residues. CDR3 protein: CAWRGRRLSGANVLTF. CDR3 bases: TGTGCCTGGAGAGGAAGGAGGCTCTCTGGGGCCAACGTCCTGACTTTC.

This clonotype was seen repeatedly, ten times or more. The V call is TRBV5-1, the J call TRBJ1-3; the match to TRBD1 covers 7 bases. The V segment lost 2 bases and the J segment 0 bases; nucleotides outside the gene matches: 2. Per the germline V gene, CDR1 is SGHRS and CDR2 is YFSETQ. The CDR3 is 15 amino acids. CDR3 DNA: TGCGCCAGCAGCTTTGGGACAGACTCTGGAAACACCATATATTTT. Encoded protein: CASSFGTDSGNTIYF.

This clonotype has more than one count but fewer than ten. The V gene is TRBV6-1, the J gene TRBJ2-3; 8 bases match TRBD2. The CDR3 totals 15 residues. CDR1 is MNHNS, CDR2 SASEGT, per germline. J was trimmed by 4 bases and V by 6 bases; bases with no gene match: 9. The CDR3 sequence is CASRGSGSGSDTQYF. In DNA form, the CDR3 reads TGTGCCAGCAGGGGGAGCGGGAGCGGCTCAGATACGCAGTATTTT.

The sample holds many counts of this clonotype. At one end the junction does not follow the germline gene, possibly because of a read error. This chain uses TRBV6-1 with TRBJ2-1; 12 bases fit TRBD2. CDR3 length equals 16 residues. Germline CDR1 reads MNHNS; CDR2 reads SASEGT. CDR3 coding DNA: TGTGCCAGCAGCGAAGGACTAGCGGGGTCCTACAATGAGCAGTTCTTC. This translates into CASSEGLAGSYNEQFF.

The chain recombines TRBV12-3 or TRBV12-4 with TRBJ1-1, with 7 positions matching TRBD1. This CDR3 has 14 residues. The V and J ends lost 7 bases and 3 bases, in that order; junction bases with no gene match: 8. The chain's CDR3 is CASTLGGPDTEAFF. In nucleotides, the CDR3 is TGTGCCAGCACCCTAGGGGGCCCGGACACTGAAGCTTTCTTT.

This clonotype was observed a handful of times. The V gene is TRBV20-1, the J gene TRBJ2-1; maybe TRBD2 (7 bases). Germline CDR1 reads DFQATT; CDR2 reads SNEGSKA (reference sequence). CDR3 size: 15 residues. V lost 5 bases and J 0 bases, leaving 14 bases between the germline ends. The DNA for the CDR3 is TGCAGTGCTTCGCGGGGGCCGGGCTCCTACAATGAGCAGTTCTTC. It codes for CSASRGPGSYNEQFF.

This clonotype showed up just a few times. The chain has TRBV27 and TRBJ2-7; TRBD2 aligns across 16 bases. Losses at the gene ends were 7 bases for V and 3 bases for J; bases not matched to a gene: 12. The CDR3 has 18 residues. Germline V CDR1 and CDR2: MNHEY, SMNVEV (reference sequence). This CDR3 reads CASTPGGLAGGDGYEQYF. As DNA, the CDR3 is TGTGCCAGCACCCCAGGGGGACTAGCGGGAGGGGATGGCTACGAGCAGTACTTC.

This clonotype showed up many times. The chain carries TRBV9 and TRBJ2-2; D possibly corresponds to TRBD1 (6 bases). In germline, CDR1 is SGDLS, CDR2 YYNGEE. Trimming took off 3 bases at V and 1 base at J, with 10 bases between the two ends. This CDR3 comprises 15 residues. Here the CDR3 DNA reads TGTGCCAGCAGCGCCACAGGGCAGAACACCGGGGAGCTGTTTTTT. This codes for CASSATGQNTGELFF. The entire variable domain, with the rest obtained from reference TRBV9 and TRBJ2-2, is as follows: DSGVTQTPKHLITATGQRVTLRCSPRSGDLSVYWYQQSLDQGLQFLIQYYNGEERAKGNILERFSAQQFPDLHSELNLSSLELGDSALYFCASSATGQNTGELFFGEGSRLTVL.

The V and J genes are TRBV19 and TRBJ2-3; 9 bases are shared with TRBD2. This CDR3 spans 15 amino acids. J gave up 0 bases and V 8 bases, and 6 bases lay outside the gene matches. The germline V gene encodes CDR1 LNHDA and CDR2 SQIVND (reference sequence). CDR3: CASGPSGISTDTQYF. CDR3 DNA sequence: TGTGCCAGTGGCCCTAGCGGGATTAGCACAGATACGCAGTATTTT.

This clonotype was seen a few times. The genes are TRBV20-1 and TRBJ1-1; D gene uncertain. V was trimmed by 6 bases and J by 1 base, leaving 12 bases between them. CDR3 length: 13 residues. Looked up from germline, CDR1 is DFQATT and CDR2 is SNEGSKA (reference sequence). The CDR3 reads CSAQNKQNTEAFF. Here the CDR3 DNA reads TGCAGTGCCCAAAACAAGCAGAACACTGAAGCTTTCTTT.

This clonotype was counted a single time. A much larger clonotype is one base distant, so this may be a read error. The CDR3 does not end in the conserved phenylalanine or tryptophan, so this is likely a read error. The chain recombines TRBV5-1 with TRBJ1-3, with TRBD1 matching 9 bases. This CDR3 comprises 15 residues. The J segment lost 2 bases and the V segment lost 4 bases, leaving 4 bases of the junction unmatched. The germline gives CDR1 SGHRS, CDR2 YFSETQ. As DNA, the CDR3 is TGCGCCAGCAGCCTGGGACAGGGAGCTGGAAACACCATATATTCT. It specifies CASSLGQGAGNTIYS.

This clonotype showed up many times. The J gene is TRBJ2-2, the V gene TRBV6-2 or TRBV6-3; D unresolved. Germline CDR1 MNHEY, CDR2 SVGEGT. V was pared by 0 bases and J by 7 bases, with 15 bases between. This CDR3 spans 16 amino acids. DNA of the CDR3: TGTGCCAGCAGTTACTCCGGGTTCCAGACCGGCGGGGAGCTGTTTTTT. This sequence encodes CASSYSGFQTGGELFF.

This clonotype was detected ten times or more. The J gene is TRBJ1-1, the V gene TRBV9; perhaps TRBD1 as D (6 bases). The V end lost 4 bases, the J end lost 3 bases, and 13 bases lay between the germline ends. The germline gives CDR1 SGDLS, CDR2 YYNGEE. This CDR3 comprises 14 residues. CDR3 bases: TGTGCCAGCAGCACGGACAGCAGATACACTGAAGCTTTCTTT. Protein product: CASSTDSRYTEAFF.

V and J are TRBV6-2 or TRBV6-3 and TRBJ1-3, with 7 bases matching TRBD1. Looked up from germline, CDR1 is MNHEY and CDR2 is SVGEGT. The CDR3 is 14 amino acids. V lost 9 bases and J lost 1; bases outside the gene matches: 6. In nucleotides, the CDR3 is TGTGCCAGTAGGTCAGGGGGTTCTGGAAACACCATATATTTT. Protein: CASRSGGSGNTIYF.

This clonotype came up a few times. The chain recombines TRBV6-1 with TRBJ1-5; D not resolved. Trimming stripped 4 bases from V and 2 bases from J, with 9 bases between. This CDR3 contains 14 residues. The germline gives CDR1 MNHNS, CDR2 SASEGT. The CDR3: CASSGDLGNQPQHF. The CDR3 bases are TGTGCCAGCAGTGGAGACCTGGGCAATCAGCCCCAGCATTTT.

This clonotype was seen only a few times. This chain connects TRBV14 to TRBJ2-3, with D maybe TRBD1 (6 bases). The CDR3 runs 14 residues. Germline values: CDR1 SGHDN, CDR2 FVKESK. The V gene lost 0 bases and the J gene lost 11 bases, with 15 bases spanning the gap. CDR3 amino acids: CASSQEHIGTRQYF. As DNA, the CDR3 is TGTGCCAGCAGCCAAGAGCATATTGGGACAAGGCAGTATTTT.

This clonotype was seen many times. The genes are TRBV7-9 and TRBJ1-2; D might be TRBD1 (6 bases). V was shortened by 4 bases and J by 0 bases, with 18 bases between the two germline ends. From germline, CDR1 is SEHNR and CDR2 FQNEAQ (reference sequence). This CDR3 is 17 amino acids long. The CDR3 region has the DNA TGTGCCAGCAGCTCGGGCCGGCACCAGGGGCCTAACTATGGCTACACCTTC. Protein product: CASSSGRHQGPNYGYTF. The complete variable domain, with remaining parts taken from reference TRBV7-9 and TRBJ1-2, reads DTGVSQNPRHKITKRGQNVTFRCDPISEHNRLYWYRQTLGQGPEFLTYFQNEAQLEKSRLLSDRFSAERPKGSFSTLEIQRTEQGDSAMYLCASSSGRHQGPNYGYTFGSGTRLTVV.

This clonotype was detected ten times or more. The chain uses TRBV27 and TRBJ1-2; D is perhaps TRBD1 (5 bases). V shed 3 bases and J shed 1 base, with 9 bases lying between them. The CDR3 length is 14 residues. Per germline, CDR1 MNHEY and CDR2 SMNVEV (reference sequence). CDR3 amino acids: CASSLSGFNYGYTF. The CDR3 region has the DNA TGTGCCAGCAGTTTGTCAGGGTTTAACTATGGCTACACCTTC.

This clonotype has ten or more counts. The chain carries TRBV12-3 or TRBV12-4 and TRBJ2-7, with 7 nucleotides matching TRBD1. Trimming cost V 2 bases and J 8 bases; bases outside gene matches: 9. This CDR3 is built from 14 residues. CDR3 nucleotides: TGTGCCAGCAGTTTACGAGAAGGGACAGCCAAGCAGTACTTC. It is translated as CASSLREGTAKQYF.

At least ten counts were recorded for this clonotype. J is TRBJ1-2 and V is TRBV3-1; TRBD1 is a possible D gene (5 bases). This CDR3 is built from 13 residues. Germline loops: CDR1 LGHDT, CDR2 YNNKEL (reference sequence). V dropped 4 bases and J dropped 5 bases, with 11 bases sitting between them. The CDR3 is CASSLISGYGYTF. CDR3 bases: TGTGCCAGCAGCCTAATATCAGGGTATGGCTACACCTTC. Full variable domain (rest looked up from reference TRBV3-1 and TRBJ1-2): DTAVSQTPKYLVTQMGNDKSIKCEQNLGHDTMYWYKQDSKKFLKIMFSYNNKELIINETVPNRFSPKSPDKAHLNLHINSLELGDSAVYFCASSLISGYGYTFGSGTRLTVV.

For this clonotype: This sequence may be a read error, since a much larger clone differs from it by one base. V is TRBV2 and J is TRBJ2-2, with 7 positions matching TRBD1. Losses at the gene ends were 2 bases for V and 6 bases for J; bases not matched to a gene: 6. Per the germline V gene, CDR1 is SNHLY and CDR2 is FYNNEI. CDR3 length equals 15 residues. The CDR3 DNA follows: TGTGCCAGCAGTGAACCCCAGGGGGTCTCCGGGGAGCTGTTTTTT. Translated, it gives CASSEPQGVSGELFF.